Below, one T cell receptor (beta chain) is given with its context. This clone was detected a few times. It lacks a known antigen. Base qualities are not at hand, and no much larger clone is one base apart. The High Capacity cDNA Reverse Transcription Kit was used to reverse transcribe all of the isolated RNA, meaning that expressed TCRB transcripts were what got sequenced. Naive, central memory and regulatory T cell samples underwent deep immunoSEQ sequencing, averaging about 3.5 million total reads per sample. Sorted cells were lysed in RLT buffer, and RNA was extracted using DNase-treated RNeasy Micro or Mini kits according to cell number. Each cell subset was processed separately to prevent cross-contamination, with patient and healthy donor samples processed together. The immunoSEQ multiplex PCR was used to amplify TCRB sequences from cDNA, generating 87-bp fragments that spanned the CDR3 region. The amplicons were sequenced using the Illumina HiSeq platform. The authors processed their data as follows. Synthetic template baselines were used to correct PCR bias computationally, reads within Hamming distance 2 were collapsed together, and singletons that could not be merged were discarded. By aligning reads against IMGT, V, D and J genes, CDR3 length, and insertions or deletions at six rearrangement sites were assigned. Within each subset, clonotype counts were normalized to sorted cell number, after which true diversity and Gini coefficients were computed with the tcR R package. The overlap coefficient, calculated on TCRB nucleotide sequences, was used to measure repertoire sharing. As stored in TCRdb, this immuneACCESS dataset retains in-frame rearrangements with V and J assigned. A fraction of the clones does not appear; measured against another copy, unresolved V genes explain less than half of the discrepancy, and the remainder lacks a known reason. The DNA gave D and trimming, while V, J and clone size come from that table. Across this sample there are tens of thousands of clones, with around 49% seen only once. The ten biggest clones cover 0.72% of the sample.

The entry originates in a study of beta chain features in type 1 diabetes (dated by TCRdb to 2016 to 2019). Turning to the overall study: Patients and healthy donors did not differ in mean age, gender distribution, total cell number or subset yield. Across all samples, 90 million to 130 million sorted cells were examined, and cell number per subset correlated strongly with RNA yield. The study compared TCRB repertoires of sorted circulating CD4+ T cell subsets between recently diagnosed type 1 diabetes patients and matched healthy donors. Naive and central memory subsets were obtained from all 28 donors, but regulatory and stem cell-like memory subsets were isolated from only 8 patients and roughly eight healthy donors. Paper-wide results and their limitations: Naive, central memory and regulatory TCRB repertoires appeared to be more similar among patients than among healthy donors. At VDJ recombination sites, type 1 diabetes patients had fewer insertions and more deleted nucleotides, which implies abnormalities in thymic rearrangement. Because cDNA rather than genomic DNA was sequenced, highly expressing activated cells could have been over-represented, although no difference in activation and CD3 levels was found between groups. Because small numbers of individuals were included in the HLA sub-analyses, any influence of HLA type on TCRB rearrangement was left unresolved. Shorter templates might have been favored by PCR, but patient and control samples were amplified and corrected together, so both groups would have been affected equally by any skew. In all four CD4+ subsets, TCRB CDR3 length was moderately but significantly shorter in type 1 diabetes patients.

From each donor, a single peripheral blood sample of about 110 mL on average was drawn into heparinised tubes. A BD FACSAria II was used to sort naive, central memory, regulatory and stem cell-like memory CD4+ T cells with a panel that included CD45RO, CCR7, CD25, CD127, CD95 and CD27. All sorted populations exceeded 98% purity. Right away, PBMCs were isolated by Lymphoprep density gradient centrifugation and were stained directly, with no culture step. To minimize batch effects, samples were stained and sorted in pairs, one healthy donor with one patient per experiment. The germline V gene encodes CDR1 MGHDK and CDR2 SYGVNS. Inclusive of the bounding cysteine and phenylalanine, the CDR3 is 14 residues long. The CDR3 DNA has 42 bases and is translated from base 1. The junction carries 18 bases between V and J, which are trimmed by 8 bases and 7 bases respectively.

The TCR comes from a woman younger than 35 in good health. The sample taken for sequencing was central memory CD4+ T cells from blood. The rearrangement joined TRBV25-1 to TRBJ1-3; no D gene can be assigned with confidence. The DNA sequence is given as TGTGCCAGCCGGGGATCCGAGTATGTGAACACCATATATTTT. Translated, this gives CASRGSEYVNTIYF.